Below, 16 T cell receptor beta chains from the same sample are listed, as sequenced in a study of early stage breast cancer tumors. Assay: immunoSEQ multiplex PCR; the TCRdb copy retains only in-frame clones and omits some. The sample shows roughly 60,000 clones, approximately 80% of them seen only once. The source material was blood. The receptors were gathered from a person between 30 and 45 years old with breast cancer.

J is TRBJ2-1 and V is TRBV27, with TRBD2 matching 12 bases. Unmatched junction bases numbered 10, after V lost 10 bases and J lost 3 bases. Germline assignment: CDR1 MNHEY and CDR2 SMNVEV (reference sequence). This CDR3 spans 16 amino acids. For the CDR3, the DNA is TGTGCCATTTCGGCTGGGACTAGCGGGTACTACAATGAGCAGTTCTTC. It encodes CAISAGTSGYYNEQFF.

The genes are TRBV27 and TRBJ2-1; 7 bases are a match to TRBD2. The ends lost 11 bases at V and 2 bases at J; junction bases unmatched: 9. The CDR3 covers 14 residues. Per germline, CDR1 MNHEY and CDR2 SMNVEV (reference sequence). Here the CDR3 reads CAVAGDGTYNEQFF. The CDR3 nucleotides are TGTGCCGTCGCGGGAGACGGTACCTACAATGAGCAGTTCTTC.

This chain uses TRBV30 with TRBJ1-5, with 7 bases lining up with TRBD1. The CDR3 is 13 residues long. V dropped 4 bases and J dropped 9; count of bases not matched to a gene: 9. Germline values: CDR1 GTSNPN, CDR2 SVGIG (reference sequence). The CDR3 reads CAWTPTGMAPQHF. Written as DNA, the CDR3 is TGTGCCTGGACCCCGACAGGGATGGCGCCCCAGCATTTT.

The gene calls are TRBV30 and TRBJ1-2; TRBD1 agrees at 8 bases. Germline CDR1 is GTSNPN and CDR2 is SVGIG (reference sequence). V was clipped by 2 bases and J by 4 bases; unmatched bases: 3. This CDR3 spans 13 amino acids. The CDR3 DNA reads as TGTGCCTGGAGTCGGCAGGGGGCCTATGGCTACACCTTC. It specifies CAWSRQGAYGYTF.

This chain joins TRBV30 and TRBJ2-4, with D hard to call. The V end lost 8 bases, the J end lost 1 base, and 15 bases lay between the germline ends. CDR1 and CDR2 from the germline V gene are GTSNPN and SVGIG (reference sequence). This CDR3 contains 14 residues. The CDR3 DNA reads TGTGCCCTAGGTGAGGTCGATGCCAAAAACATTCAGTACTTC. It is translated as CALGEVDAKNIQYF.

This chain uses TRBV5-1 with TRBJ2-1, with 8 bases aligning to TRBD2. This CDR3 has 13 amino acids. The germline CDR1 and CDR2 sequences are SGHRS and YFSETQ. J was trimmed by 5 bases and V by 7 bases; bases with no gene match: 5. CDR3 sequence reads: CASGTSGDNEQFF. Written as DNA, the CDR3 is TGCGCCAGCGGCACTAGCGGAGACAATGAGCAGTTCTTC.

V is TRBV12-5 and J is TRBJ2-3; 10 bases match TRBD1. The CDR3 length is 14 residues. J gave up 3 bases and V 5 bases, and 2 bases lay outside the gene matches. Germline loops: CDR1 LGHNT, CDR2 FRNRAP. The CDR3 bases are TGTGCTAGTGGTCCGGGACAGGGGACAGATACGCAGTATTTT. It yields the protein CASGPGQGTDTQYF.

The rearrangement joins TRBV5-1 to TRBJ1-1; possibly TRBD1 for D (6 bases). The germline CDR1 and CDR2 sequences are SGHRS and YFSETQ. The CDR3 is 13 amino acids. V dropped 3 bases and J dropped 6 bases, with 12 bases sitting between them. CDR3 amino acids: CASSSQTGSEAFF. The CDR3 nucleotides are TGCGCCAGCAGCTCCCAAACAGGGTCTGAAGCTTTCTTT.

The chain carries TRBV30 and TRBJ2-1, with D unclear. The CDR3 has 12 amino acids. V lost 0 bases and J lost 8, with 8 bases in between. The germline CDR1 and CDR2 sequences are GTSNPN and SVGIG (reference sequence). The CDR3 loop reads CAWSVLWDEQFF. CDR3 nucleotide sequence: TGTGCCTGGAGTGTACTCTGGGATGAGCAGTTCTTC.

This clone was observed once. V usage is TRBV18 and J usage is TRBJ2-5; TRBD1 is a possible D gene (5 bases). The CDR3 sequence is 16 residues long. The germline gives CDR1 KGHSH, CDR2 LQKENI. Trimming pared 2 bases from V and 6 bases from J, leaving 19 bases between. CDR3 region: CASSPSPSREVKTQYF. CDR3 DNA sequence: TGTGCCAGCTCACCATCACCGTCCAGGGAAGTAAAGACCCAGTACTTC.

This chain uses TRBV5-1 with TRBJ2-7, with 7 bases that match TRBD1. The CDR3 length is 16 residues. Germline values: CDR1 SGHRS, CDR2 YFSETQ. V dropped 0 bases and J dropped 3; count of bases not matched to a gene: 9. The CDR3 protein is CASSLVRGQLSYEQYF. CDR3 nucleotides: TGCGCCAGCAGCTTGGTTAGGGGGCAGTTGAGCTACGAGCAGTACTTC.

This clone was observed once. The chain is built from TRBV6-6 and TRBJ2-3; 9 nucleotides match TRBD2. This CDR3 spans 14 amino acids. Germline-derived CDR1 and CDR2 are MNHNY and SVGAGI (reference sequence). Trimming removed 0 bases from V and 6 bases from J; junction bases left unmatched: 1. CDR3 residues: CASSYSGLADTQYF. The CDR3 DNA reads TGTGCCAGCAGTTACTCTGGACTAGCGGATACGCAGTATTTT.

The V gene is TRBV10-3, the J gene TRBJ2-7; the D gene is possibly TRBD2 (5 bases). CDR3 length equals 13 residues. Germline CDR1 and CDR2: ENHRY and SYGVKD. V was cut by 10 bases and J by 5 bases, with 18 bases left in between. In DNA, the CDR3 is TGTGCCACCCTGAGACGGGGAGACGACGAGCAGTACTTC. Its protein is CATLRRGDDEQYF.

J is TRBJ1-4 and V is TRBV19; D may be TRBD1 (5 bases). Between the trimmed V and J ends, which lost 10 bases and 8 bases, there was a span of 20 bases. CDR1 LNHDA and CDR2 SQIVND come from the germline V gene (reference sequence). The CDR3 contains 14 residues. The CDR3 DNA is TGTGCCACCGATAGATCTGGGACTACAGAAAAACTGTTTTTT. Its protein product is CATDRSGTTEKLFF.

This chain connects TRBV25-1 to TRBJ2-2, with TRBD1 matching 7 bases. V trimming: 3 bases; J trimming: 0 bases; junction bases outside the gene matches: 10. This CDR3 region has 18 residues. Germline CDR1 is MGHDK and CDR2 is SYGVNS. This CDR3 reads CASSDRQGGQSNTGELFF. In DNA form, the CDR3 reads TGTGCCAGCAGTGATCGCCAAGGGGGACAGTCGAACACCGGGGAGCTGTTTTTT. The full variable domain, with the rest looked up from reference TRBV25-1 and TRBJ2-2, is EADIYQTPRYLVIGTGKKITLECSQTMGHDKMYWYQQDPGMELHLIHYSYGVNSTEKGDLSSESTVSRIRTEHFPLTLESARPSHTSQYLCASSDRQGGQSNTGELFFGEGSRLTVL.

The V and J genes are TRBV2 and TRBJ1-3, with no clear D. Germline CDR1 and CDR2: SNHLY and FYNNEI. V was clipped by 2 bases and J by 0 bases, with 8 bases between them. The CDR3 covers 15 residues. For the CDR3, the DNA is TGTGCCAGCAGTGAAACAGTTCTCTCTGGAAACACCATATATTTT. It codes for CASSETVLSGNTIYF.